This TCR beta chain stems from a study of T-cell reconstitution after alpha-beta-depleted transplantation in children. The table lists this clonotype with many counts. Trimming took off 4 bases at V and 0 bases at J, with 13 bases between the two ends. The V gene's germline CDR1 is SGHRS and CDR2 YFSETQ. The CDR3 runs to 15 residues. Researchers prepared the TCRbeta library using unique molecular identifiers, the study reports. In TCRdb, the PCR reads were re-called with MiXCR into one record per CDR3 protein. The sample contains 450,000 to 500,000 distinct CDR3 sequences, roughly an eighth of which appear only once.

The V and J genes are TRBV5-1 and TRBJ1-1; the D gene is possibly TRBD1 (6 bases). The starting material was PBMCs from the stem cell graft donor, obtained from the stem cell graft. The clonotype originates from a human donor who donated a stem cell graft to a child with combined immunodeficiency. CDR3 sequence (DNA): TGCGCCAGCAGCAAGACAGGTCGCCTGAACACTGAAGCTTTCTTT. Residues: CASSKTGRLNTEAFF.